These T cell receptor beta chains were read from a single sample in a study of cytomegalovirus exposure and HLA in healthy donors. Clones were sequenced by immunoSEQ multiplex PCR, and TCRdb holds only the in-frame ones, with some missing. The table has about 100,000 clones, roughly 74% seen once; the top ten hold about 1.9%. Sequences were obtained from PBMCs. The receptors derive from a middle-aged woman in good health and CMV-seronegative. Both conserved end residues are trimmed from each CDR3. A row's size may be missing; if present it is once, few, many or a size class.

V	size	CDR3
TRBV11-2	NA	ASSLDSGGVSYNEQF
TRBV28	NA	ASRFPGQGHNEQF
TRBV7-2	once	ASSLARFSGGPGDTQY
TRBV11-2	once	ASSFSGRTQETQY
TRBV5-1	few	ASSLNPTSGTLEQF
TRBV6-1	few	ASHFSGGAYNEQF
TRBV5-5	NA	ASRFDRGRGYGYT
TRBV19	once	ASSIGLGSYEQY
TRBV2	NA	ASRVDSTPAYEQY
TRBV10-3	NA	AISESMGFGYEQY
TRBV7-9	NA	ASSGLAGGGDTGELF
TRBV7-3	NA	ASSPSRDGEQY
TRBV15	NA	ATSREGQSYFPDADTQY
TRBV19	NA	ASSRVGQGAVGTQY
TRBV4-3	NA	ASSQDFGGIAHLH
TRBV29-1	few	SVGTGSGETQY
TRBV7-6	NA	ASSLVGQGMRETQY
TRBV2	NA	ASSGYGDRADEQY
TRBV28	few	ASLQVGAIGDQPQH
TRBV6-5	once	ASSYGLLDSYNEQF
TRBV30	NA	ASSSQGHQPQH
TRBV9	NA	ASSAGVRNSPLH
TRBV13	once	ASSLGRGSGGSGYEQY
TRBV10-3	NA	AISEGGSNQPQH
TRBV5-1	once	ASSLRTGGLNTEAF
TRBV19	NA	ASSRGVELANYGYT
TRBV29-1	once	SVNQREGGTDTQY
TRBV9	NA	ASSVGKDSNYGYT
TRBV6-5	NA	ASSPGTGYEQY
TRBV7-9	NA	ASSLAMGLKAEQY
TRBV28	NA	ASSPGWETEQF
TRBV27	NA	ASSRLAGTPSYEQY
TRBV11-2	NA	ASSVDRASTEAF
TRBV28	NA	ASSFPPTTNTGELF
TRBV7-2	NA	ASSPGDLALQETQY
TRBV19	NA	ASSMALAAYNEQF
TRBV30	NA	AWRPSGRAGELF
TRBV27	NA	ASSPASLRVMFYEQY
TRBV5-1	NA	ASSLLAGAGQETQY
TRBV5-4	NA	AIQQGEETQY
TRBV6-1	few	ASTGDRGLYEQY
TRBV5-5	few	ASSLRQGSNTGELF
TRBV27	few	ASSFSAANYGYT
TRBV6-4	few	ASSFLAGGSYEQY
TRBV5-6	few	ASSPYNRADTQY
TRBV11-2	NA	ASSLSRETQY
TRBV7-8	few	ASSLDRTSYEQY
TRBV5-4	NA	ASSLTGGRRNEQF
TRBV7-3	NA	ASSSYPPGMGNQETQY
TRBV11-2	NA	ASSRAWASGEQY
TRBV7-9	NA	ASSPNRGPSETQY
TRBV28	once	ASSLVQAARTIY
TRBV11-2	NA	ASSPNQVTEKLF
TRBV19	few	ASSMVAGGQEQY
TRBV9	NA	ASSVGRSSEQY
TRBV29-1	NA	SVGALDTRGETQY
TRBV5-4	NA	ASSFPGSLGYEQY
TRBV11-2	NA	ASSLGGDGGGNTIY
TRBV11-2	NA	ASSLGRNTEAF